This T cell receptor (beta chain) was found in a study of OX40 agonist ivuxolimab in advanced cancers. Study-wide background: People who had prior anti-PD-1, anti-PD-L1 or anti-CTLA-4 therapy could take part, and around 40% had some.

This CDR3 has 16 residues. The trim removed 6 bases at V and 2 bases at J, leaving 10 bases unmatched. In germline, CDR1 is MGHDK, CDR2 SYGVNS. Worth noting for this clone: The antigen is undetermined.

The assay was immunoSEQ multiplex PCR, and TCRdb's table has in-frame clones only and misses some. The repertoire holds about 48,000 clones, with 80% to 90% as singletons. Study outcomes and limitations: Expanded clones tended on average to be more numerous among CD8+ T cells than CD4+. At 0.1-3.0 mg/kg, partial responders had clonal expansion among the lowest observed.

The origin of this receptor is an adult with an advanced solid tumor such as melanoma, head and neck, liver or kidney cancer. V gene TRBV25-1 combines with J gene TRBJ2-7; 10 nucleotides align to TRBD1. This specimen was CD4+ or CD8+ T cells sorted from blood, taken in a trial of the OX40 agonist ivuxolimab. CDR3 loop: CASSKLGTGDPYEQYF. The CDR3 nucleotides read TGTGCCAGCAGCAAATTGGGGACAGGGGACCCCTACGAGCAGTACTTC.